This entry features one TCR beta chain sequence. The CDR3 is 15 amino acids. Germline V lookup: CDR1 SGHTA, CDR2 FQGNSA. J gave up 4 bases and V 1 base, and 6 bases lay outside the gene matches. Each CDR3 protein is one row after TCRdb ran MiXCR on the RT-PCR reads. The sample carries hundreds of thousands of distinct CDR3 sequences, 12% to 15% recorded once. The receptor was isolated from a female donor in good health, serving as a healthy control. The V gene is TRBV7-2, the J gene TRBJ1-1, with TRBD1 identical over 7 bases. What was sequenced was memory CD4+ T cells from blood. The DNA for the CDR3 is TGTGCCAGCAGCTTAGTCCCGGGACAGACCACTGAAGCTTTCTTT. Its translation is CASSLVPGQTTEAFF.